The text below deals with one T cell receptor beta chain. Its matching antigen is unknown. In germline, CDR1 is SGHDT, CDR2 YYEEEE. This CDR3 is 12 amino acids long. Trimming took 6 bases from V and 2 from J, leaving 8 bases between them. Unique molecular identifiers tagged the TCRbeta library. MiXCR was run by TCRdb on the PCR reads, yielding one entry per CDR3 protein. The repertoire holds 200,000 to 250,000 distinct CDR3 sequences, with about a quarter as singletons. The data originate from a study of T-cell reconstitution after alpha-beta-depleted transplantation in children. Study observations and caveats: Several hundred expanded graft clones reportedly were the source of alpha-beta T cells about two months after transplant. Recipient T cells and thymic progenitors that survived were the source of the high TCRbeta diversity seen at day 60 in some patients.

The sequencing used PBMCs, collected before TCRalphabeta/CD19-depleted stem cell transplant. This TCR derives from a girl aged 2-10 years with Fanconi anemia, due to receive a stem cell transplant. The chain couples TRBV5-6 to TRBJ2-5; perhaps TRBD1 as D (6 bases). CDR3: CASTDRQETQYF. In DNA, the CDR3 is TGTGCCAGCACCGACAGGCAAGAGACCCAGTACTTC.